Listed below are T cell receptor beta chains from one sample, sequenced in a study of T-cell reconstitution after alpha-beta-depleted transplantation in children. From the PCR reads, TCRdb called clonotypes with MiXCR, one entry per CDR3 protein. Here the sample spans hundreds of thousands of distinct CDR3 sequences, about 26% being singletons. The sample in question was PBMCs, obtained before TCRalphabeta/CD19-depleted stem cell transplant. The receptor set was obtained from a girl aged 2 to 10 with Fanconi anemia, due to receive a stem cell transplant. CDR3s include the opening cysteine and the closing phenylalanine or tryptophan. A D gene is named only where the DNA matches it firmly.

J	D	V	CDR3
TRBJ2-7	-	TRBV20-1	CSAPNRDTTYEQYF
TRBJ2-1	TRBD1	TRBV29-1	CSVEDPQGKESYNEQFF
TRBJ2-7	-	TRBV28	CASSRLQELNYEQYF
TRBJ2-3	-	TRBV29-1	CSVTRVVSTDTQYF
TRBJ2-7	-	TRBV10-1	CASSEPFARGQGREHEQYF
TRBJ2-7	-	TRBV5-1	CASSLGGPSLYEQYF
TRBJ2-1	TRBD2	TRBV5-1	CASSSSGSGYNEQFF
TRBJ2-7	-	TRBV29-1	CSVASLLSYEQYF
TRBJ2-2	TRBD2	TRBV20-1	CSASGLAGANTGELFF
TRBJ2-4	-	TRBV29-1	CSVGLPLLNIQYF
TRBJ2-1	TRBD2	TRBV7-6	CASSLLLAGGPYNEQFF
TRBJ1-2	TRBD1	TRBV28	CASSIYATGGGYGYTF
TRBJ2-7	-	TRBV7-2	CASSFDTGLSYEQYF
TRBJ2-7	TRBD2	TRBV20-1	CSARDVLAGLSYEQYF
TRBJ2-5	-	TRBV20-1	CSARDPRRGGETQYF
TRBJ2-2	TRBD2	TRBV7-8	CASSLGLAGVVTGELFF
TRBJ1-3	-	TRBV7-2	CASSSTSSPGNTIYF
TRBJ2-1	TRBD2	TRBV29-1	CSGKGTSGVVDEQFF
TRBJ2-5	-	TRBV7-9	CASSLGIKPGYF
TRBJ2-7	-	TRBV29-1	CSVGGDRRSGDRYEQYF
TRBJ2-1	-	TRBV12-3/TRBV12-4	CASSPVGGVYAQEFYNEQFF
TRBJ2-7	-	TRBV29-1	CSVAGPNSYEQYF
TRBJ2-7	-	TRBV20-1	CSARELEQESYYEQYF
TRBJ1-2	-	TRBV6-5	CASSYIESTVTYGYTF
TRBJ2-2	-	TRBV6-1	CASSEVDRSTGELFF
TRBJ1-3	TRBD1	TRBV6-5	CASSYDRGIRTIYF
TRBJ2-5	TRBD1	TRBV5-1	CASSLASTGFRETQYF
TRBJ2-1	TRBD2	TRBV5-5	CASSLEASGSWEQFF
TRBJ2-1	TRBD1	TRBV5-1	CASSPRDRVRNEQFF
TRBJ1-2	-	TRBV29-1	CSVVANYGYTF
TRBJ2-5	TRBD2	TRBV12-3/TRBV12-4	CASGTSGKRLETQYF
TRBJ1-1	-	TRBV29-1	CSVDWKGNTEAFF
TRBJ2-7	TRBD2	TRBV20-1	CSASEAGGPYEQYF
TRBJ2-7	TRBD2	TRBV12-3/TRBV12-4	CASSETSGRYF